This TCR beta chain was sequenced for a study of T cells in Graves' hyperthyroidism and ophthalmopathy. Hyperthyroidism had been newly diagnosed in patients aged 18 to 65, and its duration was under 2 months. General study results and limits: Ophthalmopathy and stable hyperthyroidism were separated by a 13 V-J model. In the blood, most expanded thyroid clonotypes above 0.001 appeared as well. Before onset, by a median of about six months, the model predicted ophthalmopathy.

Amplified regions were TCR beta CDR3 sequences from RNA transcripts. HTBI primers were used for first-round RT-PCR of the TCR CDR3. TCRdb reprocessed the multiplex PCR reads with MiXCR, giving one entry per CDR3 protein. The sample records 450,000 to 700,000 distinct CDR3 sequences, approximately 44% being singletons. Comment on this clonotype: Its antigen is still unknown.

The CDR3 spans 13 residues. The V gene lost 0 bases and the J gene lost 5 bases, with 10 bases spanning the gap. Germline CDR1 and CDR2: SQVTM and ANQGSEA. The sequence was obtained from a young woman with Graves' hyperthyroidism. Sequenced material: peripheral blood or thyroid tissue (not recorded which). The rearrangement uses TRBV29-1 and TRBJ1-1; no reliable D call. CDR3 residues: CSVEERMGTEAFF. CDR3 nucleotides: TGCAGCGTTGAAGAGCGGATGGGGACTGAAGCTTTCTTT.